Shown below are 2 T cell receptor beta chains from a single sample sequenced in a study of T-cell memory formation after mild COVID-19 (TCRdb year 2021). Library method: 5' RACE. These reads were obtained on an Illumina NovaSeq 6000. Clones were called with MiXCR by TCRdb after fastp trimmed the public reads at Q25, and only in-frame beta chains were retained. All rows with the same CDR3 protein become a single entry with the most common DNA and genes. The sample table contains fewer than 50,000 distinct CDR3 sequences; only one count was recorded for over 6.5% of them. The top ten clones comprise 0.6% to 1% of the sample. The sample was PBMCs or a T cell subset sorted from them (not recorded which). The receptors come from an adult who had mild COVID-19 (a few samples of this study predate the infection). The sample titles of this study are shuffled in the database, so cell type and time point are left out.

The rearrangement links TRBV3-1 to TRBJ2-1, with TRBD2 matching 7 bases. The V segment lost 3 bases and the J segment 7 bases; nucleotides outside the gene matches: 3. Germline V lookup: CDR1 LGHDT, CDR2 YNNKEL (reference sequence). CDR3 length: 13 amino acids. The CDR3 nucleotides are TGTGCCAGCAGCCATTTGGGAGGGAATGAGCAGTTCTTC. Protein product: CASSHLGGNEQFF.

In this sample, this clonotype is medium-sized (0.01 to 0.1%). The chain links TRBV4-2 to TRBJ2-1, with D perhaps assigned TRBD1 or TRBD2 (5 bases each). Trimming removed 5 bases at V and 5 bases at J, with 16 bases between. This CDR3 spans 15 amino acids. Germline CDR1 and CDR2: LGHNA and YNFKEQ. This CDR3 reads CASSNRDQRDNEQFF. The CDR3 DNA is TGTGCCAGCAGCAACCGGGACCAGAGGGACAATGAGCAGTTCTTC.